This T cell receptor (beta chain) was found in a study of ipilimumab plus nivolumab after autologous stem cell transplantation. Study as a whole: A median of about eight nivolumab and 4 to 6 ipilimumab doses were given.

Clones were read by immunoSEQ multiplex PCR, and TCRdb kept only the in-frame ones, dropping some. The data contain some 87,000 clones, nearly 85% of them singletons. V lost 9 bases to trimming and J lost 3 bases; unmatched junction nucleotides: 13. The CDR3 has 16 amino acids. CDR1 and CDR2 (germline): SEHNR, FQNEAQ (reference sequence). On this clone: This sample also contains other DNA sequences that code for the same CDR3.

Starting 14 to 28 days after autologous transplant, ipilimumab 1 mg/kg was given. Patients received nivolumab 3 mg/kg at weeks 1, 4, 7, 10, then fortnightly to week 26. This TCR came from a male donor with diffuse large B-cell lymphoma. The specimen was PBMCs, collected in a trial of ipilimumab plus nivolumab as post-transplant consolidation. J is TRBJ2-7 and V is TRBV7-9, with 11 bases matching TRBD2. The CDR3 spells CASSPPLAGGLYEQYF. As DNA, the CDR3 is TGTGCCAGTAGTCCCCCTCTAGCGGGGGGCCTCTACGAGCAGTACTTC.